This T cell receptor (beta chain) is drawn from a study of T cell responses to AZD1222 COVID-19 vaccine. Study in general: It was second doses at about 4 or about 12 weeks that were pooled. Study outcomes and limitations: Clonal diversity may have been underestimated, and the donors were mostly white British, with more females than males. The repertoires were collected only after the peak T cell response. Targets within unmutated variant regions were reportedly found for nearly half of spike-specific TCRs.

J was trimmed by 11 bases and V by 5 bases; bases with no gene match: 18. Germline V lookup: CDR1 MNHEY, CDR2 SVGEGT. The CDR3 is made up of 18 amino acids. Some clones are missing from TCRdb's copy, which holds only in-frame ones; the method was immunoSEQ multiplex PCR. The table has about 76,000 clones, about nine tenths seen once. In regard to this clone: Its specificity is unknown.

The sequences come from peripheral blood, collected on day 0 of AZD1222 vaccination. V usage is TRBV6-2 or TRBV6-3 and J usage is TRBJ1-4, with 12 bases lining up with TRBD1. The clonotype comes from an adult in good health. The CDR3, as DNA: TGTGCCAGCAGTAACCGGGGCCGGGACAGGGGGCGGAATTTGAAACTGTTTTTT. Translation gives CASSNRGRDRGRNLKLFF.